These 26 T cell receptor beta chains were all obtained from the same sample, sequenced in a study of cytomegalovirus exposure and HLA in healthy donors. In the PCR, 60 Vbeta and 13 Jbeta primers were used. Sequencing was performed with immunoSEQ multiplex PCR; in TCRdb, only in-frame clones are kept and a portion is missing. The table lists over 100,000 clones, approximately 64% of them singletons, with 2% to 3% in the top ten. The sequenced sample consisted of PBMCs. The receptors were gathered from a woman in her 40s in good health and CMV-seronegative.

The chain links TRBV28 to TRBJ1-1; weak D call: TRBD1 (6 bases). Germline V gene sequence: CDR1 MDHEN, CDR2 SYDVKM. This CDR3 is built from 16 residues. Trimming removed 2 bases from V and 1 base from J, with 14 bases in between. In DNA form, the CDR3 reads TGTGCCAGCAGTTTAACCCGCCTGGGGGCGAACACTGAAGCTTTCTTT. Translated: CASSLTRLGANTEAFF.

The sample holds a few counts of this clone. The chain has TRBV6-1 and TRBJ1-1, with 7 nucleotides matching TRBD1. CDR1 MNHNS and CDR2 SASEGT come from the germline V gene. The CDR3 has 15 residues. V was clipped by 2 bases and J by 3 bases; unmatched bases: 6. Here the CDR3 reads CASSERGLGDTEAFF. The CDR3 DNA reads TGTGCCAGCAGTGAAAGGGGGCTGGGGGACACTGAAGCTTTCTTT.

This clone was seen a few times. This rearrangement joins TRBV6-5 to TRBJ2-1; TRBD2 might be the D (6 bases). The CDR3 runs to 16 residues. Germline V lookup: CDR1 MNHEY, CDR2 SVGAGI. V lost 4 bases and J lost 2, with 15 bases in between. The CDR3 sequence: CASSSTGGIAYNEQFF. The CDR3 region has the DNA TGTGCCAGCAGTTCCACCGGGGGAATCGCCTACAATGAGCAGTTCTTC.

CDR3 loop: CASSLGAGTAGPPLHF. DNA of the CDR3: TGTGCCAGCAGCTTAGGAGCGGGGACCGCAGGCCCACCCCTCCACTTT. This chain links TRBV7-9 with TRBJ1-6, with D perhaps matching TRBD1 (5 bases). Germline CDR1 is SEHNR and CDR2 is FQNEAQ (reference sequence). V was shortened by 1 base and J by 11 bases, with 18 bases between the two germline ends. The CDR3 extends over 16 amino acids.

In nucleotides, the CDR3 is TGTGCCTGGAGTGTATTACAGGGGTCCTACGAGCAGTACTTC. Translating it yields CAWSVLQGSYEQYF. J is TRBJ2-7 and V is TRBV30, with 7 bases aligning to TRBD1. The CDR3 runs 14 residues. V lost 0 bases, J lost 1 base, and 3 bases stayed unmatched. Germline V gene sequence: CDR1 GTSNPN, CDR2 SVGIG (reference sequence).

The chain couples TRBV6-1 to TRBJ1-1, with TRBD1 as a possible D gene (6 bases). Germline V CDR1 and CDR2: MNHNS, SASEGT. V gave up 2 bases and J gave up 4 bases, with 20 bases separating them. CDR3 length: 17 amino acids. The CDR3 region is CASSEPKWTEGVTEAFF. The CDR3 DNA sequence: TGTGCCAGCAGTGAACCGAAGTGGACAGAGGGGGTCACTGAAGCTTTCTTT.

In its sample, this clone was seen a few times. The V call is TRBV15, the J call TRBJ2-7; tentative D call: TRBD1 (6 bases). Per the germline V gene, CDR1 is LNHNV and CDR2 is YYDKDF (reference sequence). This CDR3 region has 14 residues. Trimming took 1 base from V and 3 from J, leaving 10 bases between them. The CDR3 region has the DNA TGTGCCACCAGCAGAGGGACAGATTTCTACGAGCAGTACTTC. Translating gives CATSRGTDFYEQYF.

The rearrangement joins TRBV5-6 to TRBJ1-6, with no clear D. There are 14 residues in the CDR3. The germline V gene has CDR1 SGHDT and CDR2 YYEEEE. Trimming stripped 4 bases from V and 8 bases from J, with 13 bases between. CDR3 protein: CASSPAGIYSPLHF. CDR3 sequence (DNA): TGTGCCAGCAGCCCGGCGGGGATCTATTCACCCCTCCACTTT.

This clone was counted a few times. The chain couples TRBV2 to TRBJ2-7, with D possibly TRBD2 on 7 matching bases. Trimming took off 8 bases at V and 3 bases at J, with 17 bases between the two ends. Germline V gene sequence: CDR1 SNHLY, CDR2 FYNNEI. CDR3 size: 14 residues. The CDR3 bases are TGTGCCAGCCTAGGGGGGGCCGAAGGCTACGAGCAGTACTTC. This sequence encodes CASLGGAEGYEQYF. Filled out from reference TRBV2 and TRBJ2-7, the complete variable domain reads EPEVTQTPSHQVTQMGQEVILRCVPISNHLYFYWYRQILGQKVEFLVSFYNNEISEKSEIFDDQFSVERPDGSNFTLKIRSTKLEDSAMYFCASLGGAEGYEQYFGPGTRLTVT.

The CDR3 nucleotides are TGTGCCAGCAGCCGGGGGGCGGACGGGGAGCTGTTTTTT. Translation: CASSRGADGELFF. The V and J genes are TRBV5-4 and TRBJ2-2, with a tentative D call TRBD2 (7 bases). Germline CDR1 and CDR2: SGHNT and YYREEE (reference sequence). The CDR3 has 13 residues. Trimming pared 4 bases from V and 7 bases from J, leaving 11 bases between.

The V call is TRBV28, the J call TRBJ1-2; D perhaps matches TRBD1 (6 bases). Germline CDR1 reads MDHEN; CDR2 reads SYDVKM. V was trimmed by 5 bases and J by 14 bases, leaving 21 bases between them. The CDR3 totals 13 residues. In DNA, the CDR3 is TGTGCCAGCAGTCCCCTCCCCAGGCAGGGGTGTACCTTC. Translating it yields CASSPLPRQGCTF.

The J gene is TRBJ1-1, the V gene TRBV28, with D unresolved. The CDR3 covers 15 residues. The germline CDR1 and CDR2 sequences are MDHEN and SYDVKM. The V end lost 3 bases, the J end lost 4 bases, and 15 bases lay between the germline ends. CDR3 loop: CASSLGTLWATEAFF. The CDR3 coding sequence is TGTGCCAGCAGTTTGGGCACCCTCTGGGCCACTGAAGCTTTCTTT.

V and J are TRBV6-6 and TRBJ2-7; TRBD1 is a possible D gene (5 bases). The CDR3 contains 14 residues. Deletions cut 6 bases from V and 2 bases from J, with 14 bases between. Germline V lookup: CDR1 MNHNY, CDR2 SVGAGI (reference sequence). The CDR3 DNA reads as TGTGCCAGCAGCAGACAGACGATGACCTACGAGCAGTACTTC. Protein: CASSRQTMTYEQYF.

V gene TRBV7-2 combines with J gene TRBJ1-1; 9 nucleotides align to TRBD1. Germline trimming cut 5 bases from V and 6 bases from J; bases unmatched to any gene: 19. This CDR3 spans 18 amino acids. Germline V lookup: CDR1 SGHTA, CDR2 FQGNSA. CDR3 in DNA: TGTGCCAGCAGCCTATTCCCAGTGTCGGGACAGGGTTTCTCTGAAGCTTTCTTT. Encoded protein: CASSLFPVSGQGFSEAFF. The full variable domain, in which reference TRBV7-2 and TRBJ1-1 provide the parts outside the CDR3, is GAGVSQSPSNKVTEKGKDVELRCDPISGHTALYWYRQSLGQGLEFLIYFQGNSAPDKSGLPSDRFSAERTGGSVSTLTIQRTQQEDSAVYLCASSLFPVSGQGFSEAFFGQGTRLTVV.

The chain is built from TRBV28 and TRBJ2-5, with D perhaps TRBD1 (5 bases). Germline CDR1 and CDR2: MDHEN and SYDVKM. V was clipped by 6 bases and J by 4 bases, with 21 bases between them. CDR3 length: 16 residues. The CDR3 DNA reads as TGTGCCAGCAGCCCCTCCGTGGCAGGGAAGAGAGAGACCCAGTACTTC. As protein: CASSPSVAGKRETQYF.

The chain uses TRBV4-1 and TRBJ1-1; the match to TRBD1 covers 8 bases. V gave up 2 bases and J gave up 0 bases; unmatched junction bases: 5. Germline loops: CDR1 MGHRA, CDR2 YSYEKL. This CDR3 has 16 residues. The CDR3 loop is CASSQRQGAVNTEAFF. CDR3 bases: TGCGCCAGCAGCCAACGGCAGGGGGCGGTGAACACTGAAGCTTTCTTT.

This clone came up a few times. V gene TRBV7-9 combines with J gene TRBJ1-2, with TRBD1 as a possible D gene (5 bases). CDR3 length equals 16 residues. The V gene lost 5 bases and the J gene lost 4 bases, with 20 bases spanning the gap. The germline V gene encodes CDR1 SEHNR and CDR2 FQNEAQ (reference sequence). CDR3 sequence: CASSLLLGQITYGYTF. CDR3 in DNA: TGTGCCAGCAGCCTTTTGTTAGGACAAATAACCTATGGCTACACCTTC.

The V gene is TRBV27, the J gene TRBJ1-4; 9 bases line up with TRBD1. Trimming cost V 8 bases and J 0 bases; bases outside gene matches: 10. Germline V gene lookup returns CDR1 MNHEY and CDR2 SMNVEV (reference sequence). The CDR3 is 17 residues long. This CDR3 is CASGTGGWVPTNEKLFF. The CDR3 nucleotides are TGTGCCAGCGGAACAGGGGGCTGGGTCCCAACTAATGAAAAACTGTTTTTT.

V gene TRBV28 combines with J gene TRBJ2-7; 10 positions match TRBD2. V gave up 7 bases and J gave up 2 bases; unmatched junction bases: 8. CDR1 and CDR2 (germline): MDHEN, SYDVKM. The CDR3 totals 15 residues. Written as DNA, the CDR3 is TGTGCCAGCACCTCGGCTAGCGGGGGCCCCTACGAGCAGTACTTC. Encoded protein: CASTSASGGPYEQYF.

The chain couples TRBV6-5 to TRBJ2-7; 7 bases fit TRBD2. Germline loops: CDR1 MNHEY, CDR2 SVGAGI. The V gene end was trimmed by 0 bases and the J gene end by 6 bases; junction bases not matched to a gene: 11. The CDR3 length is 16 residues. CDR3 loop: CASSYSTGGGVSEQYF. The CDR3 DNA sequence: TGTGCCAGCAGTTACTCTACGGGGGGAGGCGTCTCCGAGCAGTACTTC.

CDR3 DNA: TGTGCCAGCAGAACACAGGGGCCCGATTCACCCCTCCACTTT. Its protein product is CASRTQGPDSPLHF. The chain has TRBV6-5 and TRBJ1-6, with TRBD1 matching 7 bases. This CDR3 region has 14 residues. Germline loops: CDR1 MNHEY, CDR2 SVGAGI. V was clipped by 6 bases and J by 8 bases; unmatched bases: 7.

This sequence joins TRBV6-1 and TRBJ1-2, with D unresolved. The CDR3 is 12 residues long. Per germline, CDR1 MNHNS and CDR2 SASEGT. The germline V and J ends were trimmed by 1 base and 3 bases, with 3 bases remaining between them. CDR3 DNA: TGTGCCAGCAGTGAAGAGCACTATGGCTACACCTTC. Translated: CASSEEHYGYTF.

The rearrangement joins TRBV30 to TRBJ2-5; 8 nucleotides agree with TRBD2. The CDR3 runs to 13 residues. The ends lost 8 bases at V and 1 base at J; junction bases unmatched: 6. Germline V CDR1 and CDR2: GTSNPN, SVGIG (reference sequence). The DNA of the CDR3 is TGTGCCACTGGCGGGGGGTTCCAAGAGACCCAGTACTTC. Translated: CATGGGFQETQYF.

This clone was counted a few times. Other DNA sequences in the sample encode the same CDR3. The V and J genes are TRBV5-4 and TRBJ1-1; unclear D gene. CDR1 SGHNT and CDR2 YYREEE come from the germline V gene (reference sequence). The CDR3 spans 13 residues. V was clipped by 4 bases and J by 0 bases, with 7 bases between them. Here the CDR3 reads CASSPELNTEAFF. Here the CDR3 DNA reads TGTGCCAGCAGCCCGGAGTTGAACACTGAAGCTTTCTTT.

The rearrangement joins TRBV10-3 to TRBJ1-2; a weak D match, TRBD1 (6 bases). Germline-derived CDR1 and CDR2 are ENHRY and SYGVKD. This CDR3 is built from 14 residues. V gave up 2 bases and J gave up 3 bases, with 10 bases separating them. CDR3 sequence reads: CAISEGRGDYGYTF. In DNA form, the CDR3 reads TGTGCCATCAGTGAGGGCAGGGGCGACTATGGCTACACCTTC.

The chain is built from TRBV2 and TRBJ1-1; no clear D. V gave up 6 bases and J gave up 0 bases, with 14 bases separating them. This CDR3 spans 15 amino acids. CDR1 and CDR2 (germline): SNHLY, FYNNEI. CDR3 DNA sequence: TGTGCCAGCAGCCCCTTGGCAGAAATGAACACTGAAGCTTTCTTT. Translated: CASSPLAEMNTEAFF.